These 25 T cell receptor beta chains originate from one sample sequenced in a study of blood T cells in healthy people across ages. A second PCR of about 7 to 12 cycles used a sample-barcoded 5' primer and a J-beta primer mix. Each CDR3 protein is one row after TCRdb ran MiXCR on the 5' RACE reads. The sample gives about 290,000 distinct CDR3 sequences, about 25% of which show up once; over 25% is in the top ten. Material: blood. The receptors originated from a woman between 65 and 79 years old in good health.

This chain joins TRBV3-1 and TRBJ1-2; 9 bases map to TRBD1. With 5 bases clipped from V and 6 bases from J, the junction kept 10 bases outside the gene matches. The CDR3 consists of 15 residues. Germline loops: CDR1 LGHDT, CDR2 YNNKEL (reference sequence). The CDR3 reads CASSVRDREFNGYTF. The CDR3 DNA reads as TGTGCCAGCAGCGTCCGGGACAGGGAATTTAATGGCTACACCTTC.

This chain connects TRBV5-1 to TRBJ1-6; 10 nucleotides agree with TRBD1. The CDR3 is made up of 15 amino acids. CDR1 SGHRS and CDR2 YFSETQ come from the germline V gene. Trimming took 4 bases from V and 5 from J; bases not matched to a gene: 3. For the CDR3, the DNA is TGCGCCAGCAGCGACAGGGGGCCAGATAATTCACCCCTCCACTTT. Protein sequence: CASSDRGPDNSPLHF.

The rearrangement links TRBV29-1 to TRBJ2-3, with 11 bases aligning to TRBD2. The junction had 3 bases not matched to a gene; V was cut back by 8 bases and J by 5 bases. Germline CDR1 and CDR2: SQVTM and ANQGSEA. This CDR3 is 12 amino acids long. The CDR3: CSIGLAGDTQYF. As DNA, the CDR3 is TGCAGCATTGGACTAGCGGGAGATACGCAGTATTTT.

The chain combines TRBV29-1 with TRBJ2-4; 14 bases match TRBD2. V lost 5 bases to trimming and J lost 10 bases; unmatched junction nucleotides: 13. Germline-derived CDR1 and CDR2 are SQVTM and ANQGSEA. The CDR3 is 16 amino acids. The CDR3 DNA follows: TGCAGCGTTTGTAAGACTAGCGGGAGGGGACAGAGGATTCAGTACTTC. It yields the protein CSVCKTSGRGQRIQYF.

This clonotype was counted a few times. CDR3 in DNA: TGCAGTGCTAGAGTAGCGAGGGGGGTTAGCGGGAGCCCTTCGAACACCGGGGAGCTGTTTTTT. Amino acid sequence: CSARVARGVSGSPSNTGELFF. The gene calls are TRBV20-1 and TRBJ2-2, with 9 bases matching TRBD2. V lost 1 base to trimming and J lost 0 bases; unmatched junction nucleotides: 18. Germline CDR1 DFQATT, CDR2 SNEGSKA (reference sequence). This CDR3 has 21 amino acids.

Concerning this clonotype itself: The junction departs from germline at one end; a sequencing error may be responsible. CDR3 region: CAGRAGSDNEQFF. DNA of the CDR3: TGCGCCGGCAGGGCGGGAAGCGACAATGAGCAGTTCTTC. The V and J genes are TRBV10-1 and TRBJ2-1; maybe TRBD2 (6 bases). The germline V gene has CDR1 WNHNN and CDR2 SYGVQD (reference sequence). CDR3 size: 13 residues.

J is TRBJ2-1 and V is TRBV6-6, with TRBD1 matching 9 bases. The CDR3 is made up of 16 amino acids. Germline V lookup: CDR1 MNHNY, CDR2 SVGAGI (reference sequence). The trim removed 4 bases at V and 4 bases at J, leaving 8 bases unmatched. The CDR3 DNA reads as TGTGCCAGCAGTTTAACACCGGGACAGGGATACAATGAGCAGTTCTTC. Its protein product is CASSLTPGQGYNEQFF.

This clonotype appeared a few times. This chain joins TRBV20-1 and TRBJ2-3; TRBD2 agrees at 11 bases. The CDR3 has 13 residues. Trimming at V came to 5 bases and at J to 3 bases, leaving 1 base not matched to a gene. Germline V gene sequence: CDR1 DFQATT, CDR2 SNEGSKA (reference sequence). CDR3 sequence: CSAPSGRTDTQYF. CDR3 nucleotide sequence: TGCAGTGCTCCTAGCGGGAGGACAGATACGCAGTATTTT.

This clonotype was picked up a small number of times. The chain has TRBV20-1 and TRBJ1-5; D is possibly TRBD1 (6 bases). Per the germline V gene, CDR1 is DFQATT and CDR2 is SNEGSKA (reference sequence). Trimming cost V 0 bases and J 3 bases, with 9 bases left between them. The CDR3 length is 14 residues. The CDR3 nucleotides are TGCAGTGCTAGAGATCGACAGGCCAATCAGCCCCAGCATTTT. It specifies CSARDRQANQPQHF.

The table lists this clonotype with a few counts. The chain links TRBV5-8 to TRBJ1-6; 7 positions agree with TRBD1. The CDR3 is 16 amino acids. The germline V gene has CDR1 SGHTS and CDR2 YDEGEE. J was trimmed by 2 bases and V by 2 bases; bases with no gene match: 4. Here the CDR3 reads CASSFGDRAYNSPLHF. CDR3 bases: TGTGCCAGCAGCTTCGGAGACAGGGCCTATAATTCACCCCTCCACTTT.

This clonotype showed up just a few times. The CDR3 DNA reads as TGTGCCAGCAGCCCGAATCAGGGGTTTCGCACTGAAGCTTTCTTT. The encoded protein is CASSPNQGFRTEAFF. The V and J genes are TRBV13 and TRBJ1-1; possible D gene TRBD1, 6 bases. Trimming cost V 5 bases and J 4 bases, with 17 bases left between them. In germline, CDR1 is PRHDT, CDR2 FYEKMQ (reference sequence). This CDR3 contains 15 residues.

This clonotype came up a few times. The chain joins TRBV6-5 to TRBJ2-7; TRBD1 matches 9 bases. The end of the DNA aligns better with TRBJ2-5, so the J call may be wrong. Germline V gene lookup returns CDR1 MNHEY and CDR2 SVGAGI. This CDR3 contains 17 residues. CDR3 in DNA: TGTGCCAGCAGTTACGAACACACCGGGACAGGGCTAGAGACCCAGTACTTC. Its protein product is CASSYEHTGTGLETQYF.

This clonotype has a single count. The CDR3, as DNA: TGTGCCAGCAGCGTGAGGGCCTACAATGAGCAGTTCTTC. It is translated as CASSVRAYNEQFF. J is TRBJ2-1 and V is TRBV9; tentative D call: TRBD2 (5 bases). Germline V gives CDR1 SGDLS, CDR2 YYNGEE. The V and J ends lost 2 bases and 2 bases respectively, with 5 bases between them. The CDR3 is 13 residues long.

The chain links TRBV5-1 to TRBJ1-3; possible D gene TRBD1, 5 bases. The CDR3 is made up of 13 amino acids. Trimming left V 6 bases short and J 2 bases short, with 9 bases between. CDR1 and CDR2 (germline): SGHRS, YFSETQ. The CDR3 nucleotides are TGCGCCAGCACCCTGGGACCTGGAAACACCATATATTTT. It yields the protein CASTLGPGNTIYF. Full variable domain (outside the CDR3, taken from reference TRBV5-1 and TRBJ1-3): KAGVTQTPRYLIKTRGQQVTLSCSPISGHRSVSWYQQTPGQGLQFLFEYFSETQRNKGNFPGRFSGRQFSNSRSEMNVSTLELGDSALYLCASTLGPGNTIYFGEGSWLTVV.

V and J are TRBV27 and TRBJ1-2; D is perhaps TRBD1 (6 bases). The V end was cut by 5 bases, the J end by 4 bases, with 11 bases between. The CDR3 is 13 amino acids. The germline V gene has CDR1 MNHEY and CDR2 SMNVEV (reference sequence). The CDR3: CASSRQEGYGYTF. In DNA, the CDR3 is TGTGCCAGCAGTCGACAGGAGGGCTATGGCTACACCTTC.

The chain employs TRBV7-7 and TRBJ1-2; D is undetermined. Germline values: CDR1 SSHAT, CDR2 FNYEAQ (reference sequence). The CDR3 has 15 residues. CDR3 sequence reads: CASLRTSKGHYGYTF. In DNA form, the CDR3 reads TGTGCTAGCTTAAGGACCTCAAAAGGGCACTATGGCTACACCTTC.

This rearrangement joins TRBV5-1 to TRBJ2-3; no clear D. V lost 1 base and J lost 0, with 12 bases in between. Germline assignment: CDR1 SGHRS and CDR2 YFSETQ. CDR3 size: 16 residues. In DNA form, the CDR3 reads TGCGCCAGCAGCTTGTTGTCCAGTTATAGCACAGATACGCAGTATTTT. This sequence encodes CASSLLSSYSTDTQYF.

In its sample, this clonotype was seen a few times. The rearrangement links TRBV11-2 to TRBJ1-1, with D maybe TRBD1 (5 bases). Trimming left V 1 base short and J 6 bases short, with 6 bases between. The CDR3 runs to 12 residues. Germline values: CDR1 SGHAT, CDR2 FQNNGV. The chain's CDR3 is CASSLVQAEAFF. CDR3 nucleotide sequence: TGTGCCAGCAGCTTAGTACAGGCTGAAGCTTTCTTT.

The chain uses TRBV24-1 and TRBJ2-5; no definite D call. Gene TRBJ2-7 matches the end of the DNA better, so the J call may be wrong. Germline CDR1 is KGHDR and CDR2 is SFDVKD. The CDR3 sequence is 14 residues long. DNA of the CDR3: TGTGCCACCAGTGATTCCGCATCCAGCTACGAGCAGTACTTC. This encodes CATSDSASSYEQYF.

The table lists this clonotype with a few counts. The rearrangement uses TRBV29-1 and TRBJ2-7, with a tentative D call TRBD2 (6 bases). Germline V gives CDR1 SQVTM, CDR2 ANQGSEA. The CDR3 is 14 amino acids. V lost 2 bases and J 3 bases, leaving 14 bases between the germline ends. CDR3: CSVESTGRDYEQYF. The CDR3 DNA sequence: TGCAGCGTTGAATCCACCGGGAGAGACTACGAGCAGTACTTC.

This chain links TRBV9 with TRBJ2-1; a possible D gene is TRBD2 (5 bases). The germline V and J ends were trimmed by 1 base and 10 bases, with 9 bases remaining between them. Germline V lookup: CDR1 SGDLS, CDR2 YYNGEE. The length of the CDR3 is 12 residues. The CDR3 DNA is TGTGCCAGCAGCGTACTTACGGGGGAGCAGTTCTTC. Its translation: CASSVLTGEQFF.

To note about this clonotype: A single base separates this from a much larger clone, so it may be a read error. This chain joins TRBV20-1 and TRBJ2-3; tentatively, D is TRBD2 (6 bases). This CDR3 has 13 amino acids. Per germline, CDR1 DFQATT and CDR2 SNEGSKA (reference sequence). The CDR3 sequence: CSATPGVADTRYF. CDR3 bases: TGCAGTGCTACCCCGGGAGTCGCAGATACGCGGTATTTT.

The chain has TRBV18 and TRBJ2-7, with D possibly TRBD1 on 6 matching bases. Trimming pared 3 bases from V and 6 bases from J, leaving 12 bases between. Germline V gene lookup returns CDR1 KGHSH and CDR2 LQKENI. The CDR3 is 13 residues long. The CDR3 bases are TGTGCCAGCTCACCGTCCCTGGACAGCGAGCAGTACTTC. Amino acid sequence: CASSPSLDSEQYF.

In this sample, this clonotype turned up a few times. The chain uses TRBV10-1 and TRBJ2-7; 10 nucleotides align to TRBD2. The CDR3 contains 15 residues. From germline, CDR1 is WNHNN and CDR2 SYGVQD (reference sequence). Trimming took 6 bases from V and 3 from J; bases not matched to a gene: 8. The CDR3, as DNA: TGCGCCAGCAGCGACCCAGCGGGAGGGGTCTACGAGCAGTACTTC. Amino acid sequence: CASSDPAGGVYEQYF.

The genes are TRBV7-6 and TRBJ2-3, with D tentatively TRBD2 (5 bases). Between the trimmed V and J ends, which lost 1 base and 3 bases, there was a span of 14 bases. The length of the CDR3 is 16 residues. Germline V CDR1 and CDR2: SGHVS, FNYEAQ. CDR3 in DNA: TGTGCCAGCAGCTTAGGGGCAGCGGCAACGACAGATACGCAGTATTTT. Its protein product is CASSLGAAATTDTQYF. Full variable domain (rest looked up from reference TRBV7-6 and TRBJ2-3): GAGVSQSPRYKVTKRGQDVALRCDPISGHVSLYWYRQALGQGPEFLTYFNYEAQQDKSGLPNDRFSAERPEGSISTLTIQRTEQRDSAMYRCASSLGAAATTDTQYFGPGTRLTVL.